A single sample gave rise to the 4 T cell receptor beta chains below, sequenced in a study of identifying expanded T cells in peripheral blood. The protocol was immunoSEQ multiplex PCR, while the TCRdb copy is restricted to in-frame clones and leaves out a portion. The table has approximately 100,000 clones, roughly 85% seen once. Material: blood. These TCRs come from a person aged 18 to 75 in good health.

The chain links TRBV5-1 to TRBJ2-7, with TRBD2 matching over 11 bases. Per germline, CDR1 SGHRS and CDR2 YFSETQ. This CDR3 is 17 amino acids long. V was clipped by 0 bases and J by 2 bases; unmatched bases: 7. CDR3 coding DNA: TGCGCCAGCAGCTTGGAGGACCTAGCGGGGGGAGCCTACGAGCAGTACTTC. It translates to CASSLEDLAGGAYEQYF.

The gene calls are TRBV4-3 and TRBJ2-3; 7 nucleotides line up with TRBD2. The V gene end was trimmed by 1 base and the J gene end by 0 bases; junction bases not matched to a gene: 4. CDR1 and CDR2 from the germline V gene are LGHNA and YSLEER. There are 16 residues in the CDR3. The CDR3 coding sequence is TGCGCCAGCAGCCAAGGAGCGGGGTCTAGCACAGATACGCAGTATTTT. It codes for CASSQGAGSSTDTQYF.

The rearrangement links TRBV6-6 to TRBJ2-7, with 8 positions matching TRBD1. The CDR3 extends over 15 amino acids. CDR1 MNHNY and CDR2 SVGAGI come from the germline V gene (reference sequence). The J segment lost 6 bases and the V segment lost 0 bases, leaving 7 bases of the junction unmatched. The DNA for the CDR3 is TGTGCCAGCAGTTACTCGAGCCAGGGGGCGGGCGAGCAGTACTTC. This sequence encodes CASSYSSQGAGEQYF.

The rearrangement joins TRBV13 to TRBJ2-3; the match to TRBD1 covers 8 bases. The trim removed 6 bases at V and 4 bases at J, leaving 12 bases unmatched. This CDR3 spans 16 amino acids. Germline-derived CDR1 and CDR2 are PRHDT and FYEKMQ (reference sequence). The CDR3, as DNA: TGTGCCAGCAGGGTCCCAGGGGGCTCGAGCGCAGATACGCAGTATTTT. It specifies CASRVPGGSSADTQYF.